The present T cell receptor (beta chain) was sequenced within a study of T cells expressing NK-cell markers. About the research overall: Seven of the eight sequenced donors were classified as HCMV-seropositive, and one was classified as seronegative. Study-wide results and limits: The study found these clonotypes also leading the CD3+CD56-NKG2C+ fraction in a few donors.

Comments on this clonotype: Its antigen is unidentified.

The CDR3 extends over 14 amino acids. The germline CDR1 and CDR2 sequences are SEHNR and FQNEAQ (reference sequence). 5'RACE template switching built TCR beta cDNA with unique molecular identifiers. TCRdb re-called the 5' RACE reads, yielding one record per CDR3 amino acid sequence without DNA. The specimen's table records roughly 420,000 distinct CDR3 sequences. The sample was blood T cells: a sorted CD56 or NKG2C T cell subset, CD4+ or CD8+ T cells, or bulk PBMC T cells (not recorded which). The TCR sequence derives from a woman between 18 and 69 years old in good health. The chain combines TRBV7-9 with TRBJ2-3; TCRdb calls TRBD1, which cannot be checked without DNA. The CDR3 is CASSLRGAVDTQYF.